What follows describes a single TCR beta chain. The antigen is unknown. Sequencing used immunoSEQ multiplex PCR; TCRdb keeps in-frame clones, though not all of them. The profile covers more than 50,000 clones, with 85% appearing a single time and approximately 4% taken by the ten largest. Researchers took blood at baseline, on cycle 4 day 1, and on cycle 7 day 1. This specimen belongs to a study of OX40 agonist ivuxolimab in advanced cancers. Regarding the study as a whole: Antigen specificity of clonally expanded peripheral T cells was not established. In the 0.1 to 3.0 mg/kg range, CD4+ and CD8+ blood T cells had expanded clonally by week 6.

The CDR3 loop spans 15 amino acids. The V end lost 7 bases, the J end lost 5 bases, and 21 bases lay between the germline ends. Looked up from germline, CDR1 is MNHEY and CDR2 is SVGAGI. The chain joins TRBV6-5 to TRBJ2-7; D may be TRBD1 (6 bases). This clonotype was sampled from an adult with an advanced solid tumor such as melanoma, head and neck, liver or kidney cancer. Sequencing was performed on CD4+ or CD8+ T cells sorted from blood, taken in a trial of the OX40 agonist ivuxolimab. CDR3 DNA sequence: TGTGCCAGCAAACTAACCGGGACAACCGTGGACGAGCAGTACTTC. Encoded protein: CASKLTGTTVDEQYF.